Listed below are T cell receptor beta chains from one sample, sequenced in a study of blood T cells in healthy people across ages. TCRdb reprocessed the 5' RACE reads with MiXCR, giving one entry per CDR3 protein. The table records around 1.7 million distinct CDR3 sequences, 28% of them present only once. Source material: blood. These receptors came from a woman younger than 45 in good health. Each CDR3 is given with its conserved first and last residue. The order of the fields is V gene, D gene, clone size, J gene, CDR3 DNA, CDR3 protein. D genes are given only for firm matches. A clone size is listed for some rows: how often the clone was seen (once, few, many), or a class if it is expanded.

V: TRBV9
D: TRBD1
size: few
J: TRBJ2-7
DNA: TGTGCCAGCAGCGCCGGGACAGAAAACTACGAGCAGTACTTC
CDR3: CASSAGTENYEQYF

V: TRBV11-2
D: NA
size: many
J: TRBJ2-7
DNA: TGTGCCAGCAGCTCCGCCGGACCACTTGCCGAGCAGTACTTC
CDR3: CASSSAGPLAEQYF

V: TRBV10-1
D: NA
size: NA
J: TRBJ2-1
DNA: TGCGCCAGCAGTGAGTCGTTGAGGGGGGAGCAGTTCTTC
CDR3: CASSESLRGEQFF

V: TRBV20-1
D: NA
size: NA
J: TRBJ1-4
DNA: TGCAGTGCTAGAGAATGGCAGCGTAATGAAAAACTGTTTTTT
CDR3: CSAREWQRNEKLFF

V: TRBV30
D: NA
size: NA
J: TRBJ1-2
DNA: TGTGCCTGGAGTGTACGCTCAGTCTATGGCTACACCTTC
CDR3: CAWSVRSVYGYTF

V: TRBV12-3/TRBV12-4
D: NA
size: few
J: TRBJ1-5
DNA: TGTGCCAGCAGAGAGGAGGGCGGGCGATACAATCAGCCCCAGCATTTT
CDR3: CASREEGGRYNQPQHF

V: TRBV29-1
D: NA
size: many
J: TRBJ2-7
DNA: TGCAGCGTTGAGGGTGGGGCTTACGAGCAGTACTTC
CDR3: CSVEGGAYEQYF

V: TRBV7-2
D: NA
size: NA
J: TRBJ1-2
DNA: TGTGCCAGCTGGGGGCGGAGGGGCTACACCTTC
CDR3: CASWGRRGYTF

V: TRBV30
D: NA
size: NA
J: TRBJ2-5
DNA: TGTGCCTGGACCCAATTCTCACCCATCCAAGAGACCCAGTACTTC
CDR3: CAWTQFSPIQETQYF

V: TRBV2
D: NA
size: few
J: TRBJ1-5
DNA: TGTGCCAGCAGGCCCAGGGGTCTAGAGAGCAATCAGCCCCAGCATTTT
CDR3: CASRPRGLESNQPQHF

V: TRBV2
D: NA
size: NA
J: TRBJ2-5
DNA: TGTGCCAGCAGTGTAATAGGGGGGGAGACCCAGTACTTC
CDR3: CASSVIGGETQYF

V: TRBV3-1
D: NA
size: NA
J: TRBJ1-5
DNA: TGTGCCAGCAGCGCCTGGACGGATCAGCCCCAGCATTTT
CDR3: CASSAWTDQPQHF

V: TRBV5-1
D: TRBD1
size: few
J: TRBJ2-6
DNA: TGCGCCAGCGGCTTGGATTTAGGACAGGGTTCTGGGGCCAACGTCCTGACTTTC
CDR3: CASGLDLGQGSGANVLTF

V: TRBV12-5
D: NA
size: NA
J: TRBJ2-7
DNA: TGTGCTAGTGGTTTATTCCCCGAGCAGTACTTC
CDR3: CASGLFPEQYF

V: TRBV5-6
D: TRBD1
size: many
J: TRBJ2-3
DNA: TGTGCCAGTCTCCCCGGGACAGGGTACACAGATACGCAGTATTTT
CDR3: CASLPGTGYTDTQYF

V: TRBV9
D: NA
size: NA
J: TRBJ2-7
DNA: TGTGCCAGCAGCGTAGGGAGGGCATTCGATGAGCAGTACTTC
CDR3: CASSVGRAFDEQYF

V: TRBV25-1
D: NA
size: NA
J: TRBJ2-3
DNA: TGTGCCAGCGCTAGCAGGAGTCCAGATACGCAGTATTTT
CDR3: CASASRSPDTQYF

V: TRBV7-2
D: TRBD2
size: many
J: TRBJ2-7
DNA: TGTGCCAGCAGCTTTAGCGGGAGGGCCCCAAACGAGCAGTACTTC
CDR3: CASSFSGRAPNEQYF

V: TRBV5-1
D: NA
size: NA
J: TRBJ1-2
DNA: TGCGCCAGCCATCGGGAAGGGGGGGCTGGCTATGGCTACACCTTC
CDR3: CASHREGGAGYGYTF

V: TRBV7-8
D: NA
size: NA
J: TRBJ2-7
DNA: TGTGCCAGCAGCCCCCGACGGGGCAGGGGCTACGAGCAGTACTTC
CDR3: CASSPRRGRGYEQYF

V: TRBV10-1
D: TRBD2
size: NA
J: TRBJ2-1
DNA: TGCGCCAGCAGTGAGGACCCCATAGCGGGAGGGACCTACAATGAGCAGTTCTTC
CDR3: CASSEDPIAGGTYNEQFF

V: TRBV6-1
D: NA
size: NA
J: TRBJ1-2
DNA: TGTGCCAGCAGTGGAGGACAGAATATCTATGGCTACACCTTC
CDR3: CASSGGQNIYGYTF

V: TRBV3-1
D: NA
size: NA
J: TRBJ1-2
DNA: TGTGCCAGCAGCCCGAGAAGAGCCTATGGCTACACCTTC
CDR3: CASSPRRAYGYTF

V: TRBV5-1
D: NA
size: NA
J: TRBJ2-5
DNA: TGCGCCAGCAGAGTCCCAGCCAAGGAGACCCCGTACTTC
CDR3: CASRVPAKETPYF

V: TRBV12-3/TRBV12-4
D: TRBD2
size: NA
J: TRBJ2-7
DNA: TGTGCCAGCAGTTTAGCCAGCGGGGGCTTAGAGGCCCAGTACTTC
CDR3: CASSLASGGLEAQYF

V: TRBV2
D: NA
size: NA
J: TRBJ2-2
DNA: TGTGCCAGCAGTCCATACAGCTACGGGGAGCTGTTTTTT
CDR3: CASSPYSYGELFF

V: TRBV4-1
D: NA
size: NA
J: TRBJ2-3
DNA: TGCGCCAGTAGCCAGCAACCTCCCCCCGATACGCAGTATTTT
CDR3: CASSQQPPPDTQYF

V: TRBV7-2
D: TRBD2
size: few
J: TRBJ2-1
DNA: TGTGCCAGCACCCGACCCGGGAAAGTAGCGGGGGGCTCGTACAATGAGCAGTTCTTC
CDR3: CASTRPGKVAGGSYNEQFF

V: TRBV7-8
D: TRBD1
size: NA
J: TRBJ1-2
DNA: TGTGCCAGCAGCTTAGAGATCCAGGGGGCGGGCTATGGCTACACCTTC
CDR3: CASSLEIQGAGYGYTF